These 26 T cell receptor beta chains share one sample of origin, sequenced in a study of T cells in Graves' hyperthyroidism and ophthalmopathy. TCR beta CDR3 region amplification was performed from RNA transcripts. The study used the HTBI primer set for a first-round RT-PCR of the TCR CDR3. In TCRdb, the multiplex PCR reads were re-called with MiXCR into one record per CDR3 protein. Of fewer than 550,000 distinct CDR3 sequences in the sample, about 24% were seen once. Sequenced input: blood. These receptors were taken from a woman aged 30 to 39 with Graves' ophthalmopathy.

The chain recombines TRBV6-1 with TRBJ1-2; D is uncertain. Germline-derived CDR1 and CDR2 are MNHNS and SASEGT. Trimming removed 4 bases at V and 6 bases at J, with 12 bases between. CDR3 length: 13 residues. CDR3 residues: CASSGLGSDGYTF. CDR3 nucleotides: TGTGCCAGCAGTGGTCTAGGGTCGGATGGCTACACCTTC.

V gene TRBV20-1 combines with J gene TRBJ2-7, with 8 bases lining up with TRBD1. Germline assignment: CDR1 DFQATT and CDR2 SNEGSKA (reference sequence). CDR3 size: 14 residues. V lost 3 bases to trimming and J lost 2 bases; unmatched junction nucleotides: 6. In DNA, the CDR3 is TGCAGTGCTAGCATGGACAGGGTCCCCTACGAGCAGTACTTC. Protein: CSASMDRVPYEQYF.

This CDR3 reads CASSSTTGTVAYEQYF. The CDR3 region has the DNA TGTGCCAGCAGCTCCACCACCGGGACAGTGGCCTACGAGCAGTACTTC. V is TRBV5-5 and J is TRBJ2-7; 7 bases are shared with TRBD1. The CDR3 consists of 16 residues. Per germline, CDR1 SGHKS and CDR2 YYEKEE (reference sequence). The J segment lost 2 bases and the V segment lost 3 bases, leaving 11 bases of the junction unmatched.

The chain carries TRBV5-1 and TRBJ2-7; TRBD2 matches at 7 bases. The CDR3 sequence is 15 residues long. V was clipped by 2 bases and J by 4 bases; unmatched bases: 9. CDR1 is SGHRS, CDR2 YFSETQ, per germline. CDR3 sequence: CASSLAGQSPYEQYF. The CDR3 DNA reads as TGCGCCAGCAGCTTAGCGGGGCAGAGCCCGTACGAGCAGTACTTC. The full variable domain, with the rest looked up from reference TRBV5-1 and TRBJ2-7, is KAGVTQTPRYLIKTRGQQVTLSCSPISGHRSVSWYQQTPGQGLQFLFEYFSETQRNKGNFPGRFSGRQFSNSRSEMNVSTLELGDSALYLCASSLAGQSPYEQYFGPGTRLTVT.

The J gene is TRBJ1-5, the V gene TRBV28; no definite D call. With 5 bases removed from V and 9 bases from J, the gap between germline ends came to 8 bases. Germline lookup yields CDR1 MDHEN and CDR2 SYDVKM. This CDR3 has 11 residues. CDR3 DNA: TGTGCCAGCAGTGAAGGGAGGCCCCAGCATTTT. It codes for CASSEGRPQHF.

This clonotype was seen at least ten times. The chain has TRBV27 and TRBJ2-5; D unresolved. V gave up 8 bases and J gave up 4 bases, with 20 bases separating them. CDR1 is MNHEY, CDR2 SMNVEV, per germline (reference sequence). The CDR3 is made up of 15 amino acids. The CDR3 DNA reads as TGTGCCAGCCCTGCCCCTTACCCCCGGGCAGAGACCCAGTACTTC. Its translation is CASPAPYPRAETQYF.

The chain couples TRBV9 to TRBJ1-2, with TRBD1 as a possible D gene (5 bases). Germline V gene lookup returns CDR1 SGDLS and CDR2 YYNGEE. The V end lost 4 bases, the J end lost 5 bases, and 12 bases lay between the germline ends. The CDR3 spans 13 residues. The CDR3 DNA follows: TGTGCCAGCAGCTCCGGGACGACATATGGCTACACCTTC. This encodes CASSSGTTYGYTF.

This chain joins TRBV6-5 and TRBJ2-5, with 8 bases aligning to TRBD1. The CDR3 length is 15 residues. CDR1 is MNHEY and CDR2 is SVGAGI in the germline V gene. V dropped 0 bases and J dropped 4; count of bases not matched to a gene: 4. CDR3 protein: CASSYSFQGAETQYF. CDR3 in DNA: TGTGCCAGCAGTTACTCGTTCCAGGGGGCAGAGACCCAGTACTTC.

This clonotype was observed a handful of times. The chain uses TRBV18 and TRBJ1-1, with unresolved D. V dropped 3 bases and J dropped 3 bases, with 14 bases sitting between them. CDR3 size: 15 residues. Germline V gene lookup returns CDR1 KGHSH and CDR2 LQKENI. The CDR3 region has the DNA TGTGCCAGCTCACCCCTCATGGGGAGGGACACTGAAGCTTTCTTT. Its translation: CASSPLMGRDTEAFF.

V gene TRBV11-2 combines with J gene TRBJ2-5; possibly TRBD2 for D (5 bases). Germline lookup yields CDR1 SGHAT and CDR2 FQNNGV. V was shortened by 2 bases and J by 4 bases, with 8 bases between the two germline ends. The CDR3 spans 13 residues. CDR3 nucleotides: TGTGCCAGCAGCTTAACTAGTGGAGAGACCCAGTACTTC. Protein sequence: CASSLTSGETQYF.

This clonotype was counted ten times or more. The chain links TRBV2 to TRBJ1-2, with D perhaps matching TRBD1 (6 bases). V dropped 8 bases and J dropped 2 bases, with 12 bases sitting between them. This CDR3 contains 13 residues. In germline, CDR1 is SNHLY, CDR2 FYNNEI. The DNA of the CDR3 is TGTGCCAGCGAGAACAGGGAAAACTATGGCTACACCTTC. Translated: CASENRENYGYTF.

This clonotype has at least ten counts. The chain couples TRBV6-5 to TRBJ2-7, with D perhaps assigned TRBD1 or TRBD2 (5 bases each). The CDR3 loop spans 15 amino acids. V lost 0 bases, J lost 5 bases, and 14 bases lay in between. Germline V gene sequence: CDR1 MNHEY, CDR2 SVGAGI. CDR3 sequence reads: CASSYSSGGKHEQYF. The CDR3 DNA reads TGTGCCAGCAGTTACTCGAGTGGGGGTAAGCACGAGCAGTACTTC.

This clonotype was seen a few times. This rearrangement joins TRBV11-2 to TRBJ2-3; D is possibly TRBD1 (5 bases). The CDR3 spans 16 residues. The germline CDR1 and CDR2 sequences are SGHAT and FQNNGV. With 9 bases removed from V and 2 bases from J, the gap between germline ends came to 21 bases. CDR3 in DNA: TGTGCCAGTACAACCTCGGCAGGGCCTTACACAGATACGCAGTATTTT. It is translated as CASTTSAGPYTDTQYF.

This clonotype was detected a few times. This chain links TRBV20-1 with TRBJ1-6; the D is unclear. Germline CDR1 is DFQATT and CDR2 is SNEGSKA (reference sequence). Trimming shortened V by 4 bases and J by 4 bases, and 8 bases separated the two germline ends. This CDR3 region has 13 residues. CDR3 DNA sequence: TGCAGTGCTAAAGTCGAGTATAATTCACCCCTCCACTTT. Its translation is CSAKVEYNSPLHF.

CDR3 coding DNA: TGTGCCAGCAGCCCAAACCCAGGGGTTAACTATGGCTACACCTTC. It yields the protein CASSPNPGVNYGYTF. The gene calls are TRBV4-2 and TRBJ1-2, with a possible D match to TRBD1 (6 bases). Germline CDR1 LGHNA, CDR2 YNFKEQ. This CDR3 has 15 amino acids. With 4 bases removed from V and 1 base from J, the gap between germline ends came to 13 bases.

Turning to this clonotype: The CDR3 end shows no conserved phenylalanine or tryptophan, and so a read error is likely. No DNA is shown, since the ends of the CDR3 on it are uncertain; the CDR3 is the one TCRdb lists. V and J are TRBV6-1 and TRBJ1-1. From germline, CDR1 is MNHNS and CDR2 SASEGT. The length of the CDR3 is 12 amino acids, counting both ends. The CDR3 is CASKAAGTEACL.

At least ten counts were recorded for this clonotype. This chain joins TRBV9 and TRBJ2-7; D is uncertain. Germline V gives CDR1 SGDLS, CDR2 YYNGEE. The CDR3 has 13 amino acids. Trimming removed 0 bases at V and 3 bases at J, with 7 bases between. The CDR3 reads CASSVGYGYEQYF. CDR3 sequence (DNA): TGTGCCAGCAGCGTAGGATACGGCTACGAGCAGTACTTC.

This clonotype was observed at least ten times. This chain links TRBV7-2 with TRBJ2-5, with D perhaps TRBD2 (5 bases). Deletions cut 5 bases from V and 0 bases from J, with 10 bases between. From germline, CDR1 is SGHTA and CDR2 FQGNSA. This CDR3 spans 14 amino acids. The CDR3 sequence: CASSRTRHQETQYF. For the CDR3, the DNA is TGTGCCAGCAGCCGAACTAGACACCAAGAGACCCAGTACTTC.

This clonotype was seen ten or more times. The chain employs TRBV6-1 and TRBJ2-7, with 7 nucleotides matching TRBD1. Losses at the gene ends were 6 bases for V and 9 bases for J; bases not matched to a gene: 11. The CDR3 length is 13 residues. CDR1 MNHNS and CDR2 SASEGT come from the germline V gene. The CDR3 DNA reads as TGTGCCAGCAGATCACAGGGGACGCGGTGGCAGTACTTC. Translating it yields CASRSQGTRWQYF.

The chain's CDR3 is CSARDPTRDRATQWANVLTF. The CDR3 DNA sequence: TGCAGTGCTCGCGATCCAACCCGGGACAGGGCCACCCAATGGGCCAACGTCCTGACTTTC. V gene TRBV20-1 combines with J gene TRBJ2-6; 9 nucleotides agree with TRBD1. The V gene end was trimmed by 5 bases and the J gene end by 5 bases; junction bases not matched to a gene: 22. Germline V gene lookup returns CDR1 DFQATT and CDR2 SNEGSKA (reference sequence). The CDR3 length is 20 residues.

Details on this clonotype: This sequence may be a read error, since a much larger clone differs from it by one base. The chain employs TRBV12-3 or TRBV12-4 and TRBJ1-1; D uncertain. The CDR3 sequence is 12 residues long. This CDR3 reads CASRLVDAESFF. CDR3 DNA sequence: TGTGCCAGCAGACTGGTAGACGCTGAATCTTTCTTT.

This clonotype occurred many times. The chain joins TRBV7-9 to TRBJ1-2; 8 positions match TRBD1. This CDR3 region has 14 residues. Germline V gene data show CDR1 as SEHNR and CDR2 as FQNEAQ (reference sequence). V lost 5 bases, J lost 5 bases, and 7 bases stayed unmatched. CDR3 bases: TGTGCCAGCAGCCGGACAGGGATTGGGTATGGCTACACCTTC. Translating it yields CASSRTGIGYGYTF.

This clonotype was observed at least ten times. The genes are TRBV12-3 or TRBV12-4 and TRBJ2-2; 7 nucleotides line up with TRBD1. The ends lost 2 bases at V and 6 bases at J; junction bases unmatched: 6. This CDR3 spans 15 amino acids. The CDR3 region is CASSLKGALAGELFF. CDR3 in DNA: TGTGCCAGCAGTTTAAAGGGGGCTCTGGCCGGGGAGCTGTTTTTT.

This clonotype appeared many times. This chain links TRBV6-2 or TRBV6-3 with TRBJ2-6; D call uncertain. The V gene's germline CDR1 is MNHEY and CDR2 SVGEGT. Trimming left V 10 bases short and J 1 base short, with 11 bases between. The CDR3 loop spans 14 amino acids. The CDR3 region has the DNA TGTGCCACCACGTCAGGTTCTGGGGCCAACGTCCTGACTTTC. It codes for CATTSGSGANVLTF.

This chain links TRBV9 with TRBJ1-1; no clear D gene. The germline V gene encodes CDR1 SGDLS and CDR2 YYNGEE. Trimming took off 3 bases at V and 6 bases at J, with 12 bases between the two ends. There are 13 residues in the CDR3. CDR3 protein: CASSELRVPEAFF. CDR3 DNA: TGTGCCAGCAGCGAGCTTCGGGTTCCTGAAGCTTTCTTT.

At least ten counts were recorded for this clonotype. The rearrangement links TRBV11-2 to TRBJ2-7; 11 nucleotides align to TRBD2. CDR1 is SGHAT and CDR2 is FQNNGV in the germline V gene. This CDR3 region has 16 residues. V shed 5 bases, J shed 2 bases, and the junction held 8 bases outside the gene matches. In DNA, the CDR3 is TGTGCCAGCAGCGCCCCACTAGCGGGGGTCGCCTACGAGCAGTACTTC. Protein: CASSAPLAGVAYEQYF.